A single TCR beta chain is shown here with its context. Germline CDR1 and CDR2: MDHEN and SYDVKM. This CDR3 has 15 amino acids. With 8 bases clipped from V and 2 bases from J, the junction kept 9 bases outside the gene matches. Method: immunoSEQ multiplex PCR; TCRdb's copy keeps in-frame clones and lacks some. The repertoire holds 200,000 to 250,000 clones, with approximately 82% as singletons. The entry originates in a study of blood T cell repertoires in COVID-19. The sequencing input was peripheral blood. This sequence was found in a woman aged 18-29 years with acute or convalescent COVID-19. The V and J genes are TRBV28 and TRBJ1-5, with 7 positions matching TRBD1. CDR3: CASDTPTGRNQPQHF. CDR3 nucleotide sequence: TGTGCCAGCGACACCCCGACAGGGCGCAATCAGCCCCAGCATTTT.